The rows below give T cell receptor beta chains drawn from one sample of a study of blood T cells in healthy people across ages. MiXCR was run by TCRdb on the 5' RACE reads, yielding one entry per CDR3 protein. The table lists roughly 1.6 million distinct CDR3 sequences, roughly a third of them singletons, with roughly 12% in the top ten. Sequenced sample: blood. All receptors come from a woman aged 25 to 39 in good health. The CDR3 runs from the conserved cysteine through the conserved F or W. Each record gives: J gene, D gene, clone size, V gene, CDR3 DNA, CDR3 protein. A D gene is named only where the DNA matches it firmly. Part of the rows lack a size; the others show once, few, many or a class for expanded clones.

>TRBJ2-7|-|-|TRBV6-1
TGTGCCAGCAGTGAAGCTCCGGACACTCTCCACGAGCAGTACTTC
CASSEAPDTLHEQYF
>TRBJ2-5|TRBD1|many|TRBV9
TGTGCCAGCAGCGGTACAGGGGTGGAGACCCAGTACTTC
CASSGTGVETQYF
>TRBJ2-4|-|-|TRBV15
TGTGCCACCAGCAGTGGCGGGGAGGTCATTCAGTACTTC
CATSSGGEVIQYF
>TRBJ2-1|-|-|TRBV4-1
TGCGCCAGTCGATCACCGGGACAAAGGTCAAGGAATGAGCAGTTCTTC
CASRSPGQRSRNEQFF
>TRBJ2-3|-|-|TRBV2
TGTGCCAGCAGGAGGCGGGAATTTAGCACAGATACGCAGTATTTT
CASRRREFSTDTQYF
>TRBJ2-1|-|-|TRBV5-6
TGTGCCAGCAGCTTGGCGGGATTAGAAGGAAACAATGAGCAGTTCTTC
CASSLAGLEGNNEQFF
>TRBJ2-1|TRBD2|few|TRBV20-1
TGCAGTGCTAGAGATAGCGCGGTAGCGGGAGGGGGACGGCAGTTCTTC
CSARDSAVAGGGRQFF
>TRBJ2-1|-|-|TRBV19
TGTGCCAGTAGTAGCCCGGGAGTTTCCTACAATGAGCAGTTCTTC
CASSSPGVSYNEQFF
>TRBJ1-5|-|few|TRBV20-1
TGCAGTGCTAGACGGGGGATTGGGCGCAATCAGCCCCAGCATTTT
CSARRGIGRNQPQHF
>TRBJ2-1|TRBD1|few|TRBV28
TGTGCCAGCAGCCTACCTCTGGGACAGGGAGTCAATGAGCAGTTCTTC
CASSLPLGQGVNEQFF
>TRBJ2-5|TRBD2|-|TRBV19
TGTGCCAGTACCCAGTCGACTAGCGGGAGGCAAGAGACCCAGTACTTC
CASTQSTSGRQETQYF
>TRBJ2-7|TRBD2|-|TRBV20-1
TGCAGTGCTAGAGATCCTAGCGGGAGGGGGCTCGAGCAGTACTTC
CSARDPSGRGLEQYF
>TRBJ2-1|-|-|TRBV2
TGTGCCACGGACCAACTTCGGCGGTTCTTC
CATDQLRRFF
>TRBJ2-3|-|-|TRBV6-4
TGTGCCCCCCGGCCGTCGGCAGAAACTAGCACAGATACGCAGTATTTT
CAPRPSAETSTDTQYF
>TRBJ2-1|-|-|TRBV9
TGTGCCAGCAGCCCCTCCGCAGGGAAAAATGAGCAGTTCTTC
CASSPSAGKNEQFF
>TRBJ1-5|-|-|TRBV7-2
TGTGCCAGCAGCTTAGAGGGACTGGGACTTCAGCCCCAGCATTTT
CASSLEGLGLQPQHF
>TRBJ2-7|-|many|TRBV4-1
TGCGCCAGCAGCCCCTCTGAGGGAAAAGAGGACGAGCAGTACTTC
CASSPSEGKEDEQYF
>TRBJ2-7|TRBD1|-|TRBV20-1
TGCAGTGCTCCCCGACAGGGCTACGAGCAGTACTTC
CSAPRQGYEQYF
>TRBJ1-1|-|-|TRBV12-3/TRBV12-4
TGTGCCAGCAGTTTGAAAGAGTACACTGAAGCTTTCTTT
CASSLKEYTEAFF
>TRBJ2-3|TRBD2|-|TRBV20-1
TGCAGTGCTATGACTAGCGTCTACACAGATACGCAGTATTTT
CSAMTSVYTDTQYF
>TRBJ2-5|-|once|TRBV11-2
TGTGCCAGCAGCTTAGCGGCGGGCAGAGACCAGTACTTC
CASSLAAGRDQYF
>TRBJ2-3|-|-|TRBV4-1
TGCGCCAGCAGCCAAGTGGAGGGGAGTGATACGCAGTATTTT
CASSQVEGSDTQYF
>TRBJ1-5|-|-|TRBV12-3/TRBV12-4
TGTGCCAGCAGTTTAGGGGGCGGGTTTGCGGGCAATCAGCCCCAGCATTTT
CASSLGGGFAGNQPQHF
>TRBJ1-1|TRBD1|few|TRBV6-2/TRBV6-3
TGTGCCAGCAGTTACAGTAGGGACAGAGCCATGAACACTGAAGCTTTCTTT
CASSYSRDRAMNTEAFF